The T cell receptor (beta chain) described here comes from a study of memory B cells and T cells in multiple sclerosis. A word on this clone: As yet, its antigen is unknown.

This CDR3 contains 14 residues. Germline values: CDR1 SEHNR, CDR2 FQNEAQ (reference sequence). Losses at the gene ends were 5 bases for V and 6 bases for J; bases not matched to a gene: 10. The data were produced by immunoSEQ multiplex PCR, yet TCRdb's version contains in-frame clones alone and is incomplete. The data show about 14,000 clones, roughly two thirds seen once. Study observations and caveats: Shared clonotype counts depended on differing compartment clone-set sizes and were normalized.

The sequence derives from a human donor with multiple sclerosis. The genes are TRBV7-9 and TRBJ2-7, with 7 bases that match TRBD1. The sequencing sample was made of memory (CD45RO+) CD4+ T cells from blood. The CDR3 is CASSPTGLLPEQYF. DNA of the CDR3: TGTGCCAGCAGCCCGACAGGGCTCCTCCCCGAGCAGTACTTC.